This TCR beta chain was captured by sequencing in a study of response to subunit inactivated influenza vaccine. Study-level results: Researchers suggested that each seasonal influenza vaccination recruits few new T cells.

Comments on this clonotype: Its antigen is unknown.

TCRdb called the RT-PCR reads again in MiXCR, with one record for every CDR3 protein. The repertoire includes some 500,000 distinct CDR3 sequences, 25% of them detected once, and around 2% sits in the top ten. The CDR3 is 13 residues long. CDR1 is DFQATT, CDR2 SNEGSKA, per germline (reference sequence). Trimming cost V 0 bases and J 11 bases; bases outside gene matches: 6. The source is a man aged 50-59 years who received an inactivated influenza vaccine. The sequences come from CD4+ T cells sorted from PBMCs, collected about 5 days after vaccination. The chain employs TRBV20-1 and TRBJ2-3, with 9 bases identical to TRBD2. The CDR3 region is CSARDGRAGGQYF. CDR3 bases: TGCAGTGCTAGAGATGGGCGAGCGGGGGGGCAGTATTTT.